Listed below are T cell receptor beta chains from one sample, sequenced in a study of beta chain features in type 1 diabetes. Only in-frame clones appear in the TCRdb table, and some are missing; sequencing was by immunoSEQ multiplex PCR. The sample includes some 350,000 clones, less than 15% of them seen just once. Sequencing was done on a sample of naive CD4+ T cells from blood. These receptors were taken from a woman under 30 with type 1 diabetes. Both conserved end residues are part of each CDR3. A D gene is named only where the DNA matches it firmly. The size field is filled for only some rows; it gives once, few, many or a size class.

D: NA
J: TRBJ1-2
size: few
V: TRBV27
CDR3: CASRALERVKGYTF
DNA: TGTGCCAGCAGAGCACTGGAGAGGGTTAAAGGCTACACCTTC

D: TRBD1
J: TRBJ2-7
size: once
V: TRBV18
CDR3: CASSPRTGSSYEQYF
DNA: TGTGCCAGCTCACCCCGGACAGGGAGCTCCTACGAGCAGTACTTC

D: TRBD2
J: TRBJ2-7
size: NA
V: TRBV5-1
CDR3: CASSLVGGLAGRDEQYF
DNA: TGCGCCAGCAGCCTGGTTGGGGGACTAGCGGGACGCGACGAGCAGTACTTC

D: TRBD2
J: TRBJ2-1
size: NA
V: TRBV29-1
CDR3: CSVPRGKSHNEQFF
DNA: TGCAGCGTACCGCGGGGGAAGTCCCACAATGAGCAGTTCTTC

D: NA
J: TRBJ1-1
size: NA
V: TRBV4-3
CDR3: CASSQGYGNEAFF
DNA: TGCGCCAGTAGCCAAGGGTACGGGAATGAAGCTTTCTTT

D: NA
J: TRBJ2-4
size: few
V: TRBV29-1
CDR3: CSVELEGGLSLYF
DNA: TGCAGCGTTGAATTGGAGGGCGGACTATCTTTGTACTTC

D: NA
J: TRBJ2-7
size: few
V: TRBV20-1
CDR3: CSATLVSEQYF
DNA: TGCAGTGCAACTCTAGTATCCGAGCAGTACTTC

D: NA
J: TRBJ2-5
size: few
V: TRBV7-6
CDR3: CASSYTETQETQYF
DNA: TGTGCCAGCAGTTATACAGAGACCCAAGAGACCCAGTACTTC

D: TRBD2
J: TRBJ2-1
size: few
V: TRBV6-5
CDR3: CASGGERDYNEQFF
DNA: TGTGCCAGCGGGGGGGAGCGGGACTACAATGAGCAGTTCTTC

D: TRBD1
J: TRBJ1-1
size: few
V: TRBV18
CDR3: CASSLPGTGNLNTEAFF
DNA: TGTGCCAGCTCACTTCCCGGGACAGGTAACTTGAACACTGAAGCTTTCTTT

D: NA
J: TRBJ2-1
size: NA
V: TRBV29-1
CDR3: CSAPGGWNEYNEQFF
DNA: TGCAGCGCGCCAGGGGGGTGGAATGAGTACAATGAGCAGTTCTTC

D: TRBD2
J: TRBJ2-6
size: NA
V: TRBV5-6
CDR3: CASSLVGLVPGANVLTF
DNA: TGTGCCAGCAGCTTGGTGGGACTAGTTCCCGGGGCCAACGTCCTGACTTTC

D: NA
J: TRBJ1-4
size: NA
V: TRBV29-1
CDR3: CSVLTGLGEKLFF
DNA: TGCAGCGTTTTGACGGGACTGGGAGAAAAACTGTTTTTT

D: NA
J: TRBJ2-2
size: few
V: TRBV7-9
CDR3: CASSLLADTGELFF
DNA: TGTGCCAGCAGCTTACTAGCCGACACCGGGGAGCTGTTTTTT

D: NA
J: TRBJ2-3
size: NA
V: TRBV4-3
CDR3: CASSQQSTDTQYF
DNA: TGCGCCAGCAGCCAACAGAGCACAGATACGCAGTATTTT

D: TRBD1
J: TRBJ2-5
size: few
V: TRBV14
CDR3: CASSQEGDRDLETQYF
DNA: TGTGCCAGCAGCCAAGAAGGGGACAGGGACCTAGAGACCCAGTACTTC

D: NA
J: TRBJ1-2
size: few
V: TRBV6-5
CDR3: CASLTDGYTF
DNA: TGTGCCAGCTTAACTGATGGCTACACCTTC

D: NA
J: TRBJ2-5
size: NA
V: TRBV2
CDR3: CASSDRWQETQYF
DNA: TGTGCCAGCAGCGACAGGTGGCAAGAGACCCAGTACTTC

D: TRBD1
J: TRBJ1-2
size: few
V: TRBV7-9
CDR3: CATMGQINYGYTF
DNA: TGTGCCACCATGGGACAGATCAACTATGGCTACACCTTC

D: TRBD2
J: TRBJ2-7
size: few
V: TRBV5-1
CDR3: CASGHSGYGYEQYF
DNA: TGCGCCAGCGGACATAGCGGGTATGGCTACGAGCAGTACTTC

D: TRBD2
J: TRBJ2-5
size: few
V: TRBV2
CDR3: CASRYRTSGRSHQETQYF
DNA: TGTGCCAGCAGGTACAGGACTAGCGGGAGATCCCACCAAGAGACCCAGTACTTC

D: TRBD2
J: TRBJ2-3
size: NA
V: TRBV27
CDR3: CASSPKGLGADTQYF
DNA: TGTGCCAGCAGTCCCAAGGGACTAGGGGCAGATACGCAGTATTTT

D: NA
J: TRBJ2-1
size: few
V: TRBV5-1
CDR3: CASSPTGDGGEQFF
DNA: TGCGCCAGCAGCCCAACCGGGGATGGAGGTGAGCAGTTCTTC

D: TRBD1
J: TRBJ2-2
size: few
V: TRBV30
CDR3: CAWSQGAGELFF
DNA: TGTGCCTGGAGTCAGGGGGCCGGGGAGCTGTTTTTT

D: TRBD2
J: TRBJ2-1
size: NA
V: TRBV9
CDR3: CASSVAPAGVLNEQFF
DNA: TGTGCCAGCAGCGTAGCTCCAGCGGGAGTATTAAATGAGCAGTTCTTC

D: TRBD2
J: TRBJ2-3
size: NA
V: TRBV25-1
CDR3: CASSERLAGGTQYF
DNA: TGTGCCAGCAGTGAGCGGCTAGCGGGAGGTACGCAGTATTTT

D: TRBD2
J: TRBJ2-5
size: few
V: TRBV4-2
CDR3: CASSQVGLAGWETQYF
DNA: TGTGCCAGCAGCCAAGTCGGACTAGCGGGATGGGAGACCCAGTACTTC